This T cell receptor (beta chain) was sequenced for a study of blood T cell repertoires in COVID-19 (dated by TCRdb to between 2020 and 2021). About the investigation overall: Samples covering the acute and convalescent phases of COVID-19 were provided by collaborators in the United States, Italy and Spain. The prospective study material was composed of cDNA or gDNA derived from T cells, B-cell-depleted T cells, or PBMCs. Where available, HLA class I and class II types were taken from metadata supplied by the sample provider and were not determined by assay-based typing. A freely available public database, intended as a resource for researchers studying the immune response to SARS-CoV-2, is where the repertoires were released. The samples were drawn from two sources: the first 160 participants of the ongoing ImmuneRACE study, and fewer than 1,500 subjects contributed by 6 global collaborators. Nearly every sample came with metadata listing a de-identified subject ID, COVID-19 status, age in years and sex. Subjects who had been exposed to COVID-19, were actively infected with it, or had recovered from it provided the deeply sampled blood TCRbeta repertoires that made up the dataset.

Participants in the prospective study were enrolled through a virtual design, were aged about 18 to 100 years, and lived in approximately 24 United States geographic areas. To assign participants to cohorts, the prospective study relied on clinical history that participants themselves reported in a screening survey and a study questionnaire. Recovered participants in ImmuneRACE Cohort 3 were defined as having two consecutive negative NP/OP PCR tests, clearance from a healthcare professional, or resolution of symptoms. In the prospective study, whole blood, serum and a nasopharyngeal or oropharyngeal swab were collected from each participant by mobile phlebotomists. Prospective study participants could optionally give additional blood draws and questionnaires over a roughly 2-month period. Before DNA extraction, prospective study blood samples were shipped either frozen or at room temperature. Study-level results and caveats: The quantity of clinical and demographic metadata differed by source and by participant and was supplied without curation.

The immunoSEQ Assay, a bias-controlled multiplex PCR, was used to amplify TCRbeta CDR3 regions from genomic DNA. The study's processing was this. Nucleated cell counts per sample were estimated from amplification of reference gene primers within the assay. To quantify the absolute abundance of each unique TCRbeta CDR3 rearrangement, sequence reads were collapsed and filtered. For each sample, productive Simpson clonality was calculated as the square root of Simpson's diversity index across productive rearrangements. TCRdb obtained this table from immuneACCESS and retained in-frame rearrangements with V and J assigned. These tables miss some clones; where compared with another copy, unresolved V genes account for less than half of the shortfall, and the remainder is unexplained. The V and J calls and clone size were taken over from that table, and D and trimming were inferred from the DNA. This sample is represented by about 400,000 clones; 85% to 90% of them were singletons. The ten largest clones capture 1.5% to 2% of the sample.

From the germline V gene, CDR1 is SQVTM and CDR2 is ANQGSEA. Here V drops 4 bases and J drops 2 bases, and the junction holds 9 bases not matched to any gene. Inclusive of the bounding cysteine and phenylalanine, the CDR3 is 15 residues long. Only the CDR3 DNA is retained, 45 bases long and in frame from the first base. As concerns this clone: Its antigen is currently not known. Base qualities are not recorded, but no much larger clone differs from it by a single base.

The chain employs TRBV29-1 and TRBJ2-3, and TRBD1 aligns with 7 junction nucleotides. The receptor was derived from a young woman who had recovered from COVID-19. Sequencing was done on a sample of PBMCs or T cells enriched from blood (not recorded which). The CDR3 protein sequence reads: CSVALAGGSTDTQYF. The sequence in DNA is TGCAGCGTTGCGTTGGCAGGGGGTTCCACAGATACGCAGTATTTT.